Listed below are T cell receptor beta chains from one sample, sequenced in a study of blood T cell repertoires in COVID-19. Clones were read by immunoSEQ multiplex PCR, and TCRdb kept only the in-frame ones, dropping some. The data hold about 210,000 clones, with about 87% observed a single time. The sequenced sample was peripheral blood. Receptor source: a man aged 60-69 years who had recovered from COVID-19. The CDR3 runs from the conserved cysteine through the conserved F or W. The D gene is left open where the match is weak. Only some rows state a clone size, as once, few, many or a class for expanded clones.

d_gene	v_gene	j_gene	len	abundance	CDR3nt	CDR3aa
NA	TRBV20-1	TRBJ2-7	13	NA	TGCAGTGCTAGTTTCGGGGGAGCGGAAGAGCAGTACTTC	CSASFGGAEEQYF
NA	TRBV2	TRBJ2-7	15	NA	TGTGCCAGCAGTGAAGTCGCGTCGAGCTCCTACGAGCAGTACTTC	CASSEVASSSYEQYF
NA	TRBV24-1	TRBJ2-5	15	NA	TGTGCCACCAGTGAGGGCGGGCAGGACCAAGAGACCCAGTACTTC	CATSEGGQDQETQYF
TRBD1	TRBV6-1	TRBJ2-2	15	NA	TGTGCCAGCAGTGATTGGGACAGTTTCACCGGGGAGCTGTTTTTT	CASSDWDSFTGELFF
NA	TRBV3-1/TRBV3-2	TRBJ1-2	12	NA	TGTGCCAGCAGCCGACAGGCCGATGGCTACACCTTC	CASSRQADGYTF
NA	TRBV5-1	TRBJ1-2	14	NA	TGCGCCAGCAGCTTCGGTACGGGAACCTCCGGCTACACCTTC	CASSFGTGTSGYTF
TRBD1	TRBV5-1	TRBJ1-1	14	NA	TGCGCCAGCAGCTTAGACAGGGCGAACACTGAAGCTTTCTTT	CASSLDRANTEAFF
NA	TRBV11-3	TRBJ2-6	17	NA	TGTGCCAGCAGTACCGGGACTTTATCCTCTGGGGCCAACGTCCTGACTTTC	CASSTGTLSSGANVLTF
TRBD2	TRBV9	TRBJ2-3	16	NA	TGTGCCAGCAGCGTAGAAGGTAGCGGGGGGTCGGGGACGCAGTATTTT	CASSVEGSGGSGTQYF
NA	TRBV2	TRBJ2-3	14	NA	TGTGCCAGCAGCTTTGACTTACACAAGGATACGCAGTATTTT	CASSFDLHKDTQYF
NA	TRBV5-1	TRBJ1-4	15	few	TGCGCCAGCAGCCTACAACGGGGGGTAAATGAAAAACTGTTTTTT	CASSLQRGVNEKLFF
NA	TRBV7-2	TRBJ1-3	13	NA	TGTGCCAGCAGCTTAAACAGTGGAAACACCATATATTTT	CASSLNSGNTIYF
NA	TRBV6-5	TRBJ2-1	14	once	TGTGCCAGCAGAGGGGGAAATCTCGACAATGAGCAGTTCTTC	CASRGGNLDNEQFF
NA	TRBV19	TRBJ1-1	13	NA	TGTGCCAGTAGTTCTCAGGGGAACACTGAAGCTTTCTTT	CASSSQGNTEAFF
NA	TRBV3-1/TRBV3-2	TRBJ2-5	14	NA	TGTGCCAGCAGCCAAGCCAGACAGATCGAGACCCAGTACTTC	CASSQARQIETQYF
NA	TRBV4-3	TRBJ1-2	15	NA	TGCGCCAGCAGCCAAGATTTGGGGGGGAACTATGGCTACACCTTC	CASSQDLGGNYGYTF
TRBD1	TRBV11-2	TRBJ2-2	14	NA	TGTGCCAGCACCTGGGGACAGAGAACCGGGGAGCTGTTTTTT	CASTWGQRTGELFF
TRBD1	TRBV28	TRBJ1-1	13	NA	TGTGCCAGCAGTGTAGGGGGCGGGTCCGAAGCTTTCTTT	CASSVGGGSEAFF
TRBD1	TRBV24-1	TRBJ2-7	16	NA	TGTGCCACCAGTGCTCCCGACAGGGGGGGTTCCTACGAGCAGTACTTC	CATSAPDRGGSYEQYF
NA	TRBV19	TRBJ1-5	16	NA	TGTGCCAGTAGTATTGCCCGGAGCGGGGGCGATCAGCCCCAGCATTTT	CASSIARSGGDQPQHF
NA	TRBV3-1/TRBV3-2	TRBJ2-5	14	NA	TGTGCCAGCAGCCAAGACAGGATCCAAGAGACCCAGTACTTC	CASSQDRIQETQYF
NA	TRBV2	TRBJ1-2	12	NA	TGTGCCAGCAAGGGGGAGGGCTATGGCTACACCTTC	CASKGEGYGYTF
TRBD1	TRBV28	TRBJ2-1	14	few	TGTGCCAGCACCATACAGGGGATAAGGAATGAGCAGTTCTTC	CASTIQGIRNEQFF
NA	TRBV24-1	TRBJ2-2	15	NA	TGTGCCACCAGTGATTTGCGACAGTCTACCGGGGAGCTGTTTTTT	CATSDLRQSTGELFF
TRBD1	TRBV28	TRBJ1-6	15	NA	TGTGCCAGCAGTCCCCCCGGGACAGGGGACTCACCCCTCCACTTT	CASSPPGTGDSPLHF
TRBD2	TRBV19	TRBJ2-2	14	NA	TGTGCCAGTAGTAGCGGGGGATTTACCGGGGAGCTGTTTTTT	CASSSGGFTGELFF
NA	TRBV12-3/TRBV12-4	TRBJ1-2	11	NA	TGTGCCAGCAGTATTGCCGGGGGCTACACCTTC	CASSIAGGYTF
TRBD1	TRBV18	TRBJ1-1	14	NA	TGTGCCAGCTCACAAGGGACAGGGAGGGCTGAAGCTTTCTTT	CASSQGTGRAEAFF
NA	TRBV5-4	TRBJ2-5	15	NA	TGTGCCAGCAGTTACGGGAAGGGCTCCCAAGAGACCCAGTACTTC	CASSYGKGSQETQYF
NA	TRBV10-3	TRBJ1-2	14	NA	TGTGCCATCAGTGAGACGGGAGACCGGTATGGCTACACCTTC	CAISETGDRYGYTF
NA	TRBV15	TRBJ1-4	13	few	TGTGCCACCAGCCCGGGAATCAGTGAAAAACTGTTTTTT	CATSPGISEKLFF
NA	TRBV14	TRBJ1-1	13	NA	TGTGCCAGCAGCCTGGACACGAACACTGAAGCTTTCTTT	CASSLDTNTEAFF
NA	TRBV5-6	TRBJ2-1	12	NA	TGTGCCAGCAGCTTTGAGAGAGGTGAGCAGTTCTTC	CASSFERGEQFF
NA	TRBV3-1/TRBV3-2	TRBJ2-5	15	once	TGTGCCAGCAGCCAATATGCGGGATATCAAGAGACCCAGTACTTC	CASSQYAGYQETQYF
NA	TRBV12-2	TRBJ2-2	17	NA	TGTGCAAGTCGCTTAGAACGCCAAGCGGGCCAATCCGGGGAGCTGTTTTTT	CASRLERQAGQSGELFF
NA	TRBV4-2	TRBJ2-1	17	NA	TGTGCCAGCAGCCAAGAGGTCGACCTTGTCGGGAACAATGAGCAGTTCTTC	CASSQEVDLVGNNEQFF
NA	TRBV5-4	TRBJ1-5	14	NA	TGTGCCAGCAGCTATGGTGGAGGGAACCAGCCCCAGCATTTT	CASSYGGGNQPQHF
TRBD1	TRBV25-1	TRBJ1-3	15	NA	TGTGCCAGCAGTGAACGGGACAGGGGGTCCACCACCATATATTTT	CASSERDRGSTTIYF
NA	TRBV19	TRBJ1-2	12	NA	TGTGCCAGTAGTTACATGAACTATGGCTACACCTTC	CASSYMNYGYTF
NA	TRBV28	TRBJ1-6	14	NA	TGTGCCAGCAGTTTGGGAGTCTATAATTCACCCCTCCACTTT	CASSLGVYNSPLHF